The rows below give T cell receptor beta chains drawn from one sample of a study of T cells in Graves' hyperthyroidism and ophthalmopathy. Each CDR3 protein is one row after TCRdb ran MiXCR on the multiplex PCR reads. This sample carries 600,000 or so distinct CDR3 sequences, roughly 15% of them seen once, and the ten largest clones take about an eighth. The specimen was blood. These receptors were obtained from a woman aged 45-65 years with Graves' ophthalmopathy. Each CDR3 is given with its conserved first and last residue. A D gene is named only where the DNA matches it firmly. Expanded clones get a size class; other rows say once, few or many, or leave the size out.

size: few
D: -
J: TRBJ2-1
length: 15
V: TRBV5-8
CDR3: CASSLDRVSYNEQFF
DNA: TGTGCCAGCAGCTTGGACAGGGTCTCGTACAATGAGCAGTTCTTC

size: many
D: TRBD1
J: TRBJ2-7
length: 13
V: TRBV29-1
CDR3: CSVEPGQGYEQYF
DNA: TGCAGCGTGGAGCCGGGACAGGGCTACGAGCAGTACTTC

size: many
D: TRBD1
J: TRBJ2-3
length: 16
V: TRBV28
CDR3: CASIRQDRVGADTQYF
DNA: TGTGCCAGCATCCGCCAGGACAGGGTCGGGGCAGATACGCAGTATTTT

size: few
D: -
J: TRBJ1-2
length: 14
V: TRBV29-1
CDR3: CSVRETVIFGGYTF
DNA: TGCAGCGTTAGGGAGACGGTCATTTTTGGAGGCTACACCTTC

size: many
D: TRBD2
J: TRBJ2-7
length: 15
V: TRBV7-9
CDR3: CASSLATSLGDEQYF
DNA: TGTGCCAGCAGCTTAGCGACTAGCTTGGGGGACGAGCAGTACTTC

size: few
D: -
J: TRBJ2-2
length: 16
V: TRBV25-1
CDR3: CASTPRDAKNTGELFF
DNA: TGTGCCAGCACTCCCCGGGACGCCAAGAACACCGGGGAGCTGTTTTTT

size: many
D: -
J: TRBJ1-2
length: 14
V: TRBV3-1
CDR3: CASSPSGGSYGYTF
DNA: TGTGCCAGCAGCCCCAGTGGAGGCTCGTATGGCTACACCTTC

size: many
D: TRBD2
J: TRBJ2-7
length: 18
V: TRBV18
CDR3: CASSPRAAGTSFQYEQYF
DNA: TGTGCCAGCTCCCCTAGGGCTGCCGGGACTAGTTTTCAGTACGAGCAGTACTTC

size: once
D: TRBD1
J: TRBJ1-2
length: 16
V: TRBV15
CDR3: CATSREQGQARWGYAF
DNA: TGTGCCACCAGCAGAGAGCAGGGACAGGCTCGGTGGGGCTACGCCTTC

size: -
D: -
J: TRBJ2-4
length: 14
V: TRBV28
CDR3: CASTNEKAKNIQYF
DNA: TGTGCCAGCACCAATGAAAAAGCCAAAAACATTCAGTACTTC

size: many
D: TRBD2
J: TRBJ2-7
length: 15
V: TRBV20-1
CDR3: CSASALAGVTYEQYF
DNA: TGCAGTGCTAGCGCACTAGCGGGAGTTACCTACGAGCAGTACTTC

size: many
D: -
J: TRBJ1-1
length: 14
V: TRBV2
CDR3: CASTLNSVNTEAFF
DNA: TGTGCCAGCACTCTTAATTCAGTGAACACTGAAGCTTTCTTT

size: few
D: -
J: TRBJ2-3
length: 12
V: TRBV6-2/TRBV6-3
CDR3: CASSYPLFVQYF
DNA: TGTGCCAGCAGTTACCCCCTCTTCGTGCAGTATTTT

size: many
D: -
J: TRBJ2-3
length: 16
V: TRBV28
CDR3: CASSTTRGGRTDTQYF
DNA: TGTGCCAGCAGCACCACACGCGGAGGGAGAACAGATACGCAGTATTTT

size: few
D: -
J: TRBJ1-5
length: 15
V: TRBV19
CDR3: CASSIGGGSNQPQHF
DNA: TGTGCCAGTAGTATTGGGGGCGGGAGCAATCAGCCCCAGCATTTT

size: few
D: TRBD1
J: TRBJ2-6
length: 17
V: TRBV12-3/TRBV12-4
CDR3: CASSFGQGTPGANVLTF
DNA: TGTGCCAGCAGTTTTGGACAGGGAACTCCTGGGGCCAACGTCCTGACTTTC

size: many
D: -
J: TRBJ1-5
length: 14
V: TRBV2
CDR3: CASSPGLSNQPQHF
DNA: TGTGCCAGCAGCCCCGGGTTGTCAAATCAGCCCCAGCATTTT

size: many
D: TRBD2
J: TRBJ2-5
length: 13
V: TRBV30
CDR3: CAWSLAGRETQYF
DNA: TGTGCCTGGAGTCTAGCGGGTCGGGAGACCCAGTACTTC

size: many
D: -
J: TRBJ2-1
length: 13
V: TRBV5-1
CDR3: CASSLVGPEEQFF
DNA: TGCGCCAGCAGCTTGGTAGGGCCCGAGGAGCAGTTCTTC

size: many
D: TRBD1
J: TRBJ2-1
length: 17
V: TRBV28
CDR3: CASTPWTGAVSYNEQFF
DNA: TGTGCCAGCACCCCTTGGACAGGGGCAGTCTCCTACAATGAGCAGTTCTTC

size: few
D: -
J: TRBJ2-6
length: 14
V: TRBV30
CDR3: CAWSGFSGANVLTF
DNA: TGTGCCTGGAGTGGGTTCTCTGGGGCCAACGTCCTGACTTTC

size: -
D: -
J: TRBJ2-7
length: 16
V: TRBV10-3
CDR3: CAISEGGTNNRWEQYF
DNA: TGTGCCATCAGTGAGGGGGGGACAAACAACCGGTGGGAGCAGTACTTC

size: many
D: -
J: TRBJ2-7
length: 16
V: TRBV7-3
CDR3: CASSPGAGRPAYEQYF
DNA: TGTGCCAGCAGCCCCGGCGCGGGGCGGCCAGCCTACGAGCAGTACTTC

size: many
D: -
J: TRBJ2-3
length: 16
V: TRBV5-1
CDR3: CASSLVGGKSTDTQYF
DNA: TGCGCCAGCAGCTTGGTCGGAGGGAAGAGCACAGATACGCAGTATTTT

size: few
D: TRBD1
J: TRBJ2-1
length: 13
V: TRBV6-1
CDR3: CASRKTGVNEQFF
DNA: TGTGCCAGCAGAAAAACAGGGGTTAATGAGCAGTTCTTC

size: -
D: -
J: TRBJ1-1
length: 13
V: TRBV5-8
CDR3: CASSLFKRTEAFF
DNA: TGTGCCAGCAGCTTGTTCAAGAGGACTGAAGCTTTCTTT

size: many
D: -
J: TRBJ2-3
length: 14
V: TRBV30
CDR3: CAWKASTNTDTQYF
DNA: TGTGCCTGGAAGGCTAGCACAAACACAGATACGCAGTATTTT

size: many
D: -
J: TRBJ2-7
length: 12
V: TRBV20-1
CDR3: CSARGDAYEQYF
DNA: TGCAGTGCCCGAGGGGACGCCTACGAGCAGTACTTC

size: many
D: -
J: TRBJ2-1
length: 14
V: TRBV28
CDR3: CASSSDRGYNEQFF
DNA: TGTGCCAGCAGTTCGGACAGAGGATACAATGAGCAGTTCTTC

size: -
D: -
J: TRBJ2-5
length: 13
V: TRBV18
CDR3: CASSPESRETQYF
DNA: TGTGCCAGCTCACCTGAGTCGCGGGAGACCCAGTACTTC

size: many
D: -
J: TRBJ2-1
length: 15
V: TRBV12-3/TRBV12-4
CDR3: CASIPRGGVGNEQFF
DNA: TGTGCCAGCATCCCGAGGGGGGGGGTCGGCAATGAGCAGTTCTTC

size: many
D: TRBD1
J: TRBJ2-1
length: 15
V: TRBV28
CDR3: CASSPGQGTYNEQFF
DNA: TGTGCCAGCAGCCCAGGACAGGGTACCTACAATGAGCAGTTCTTC

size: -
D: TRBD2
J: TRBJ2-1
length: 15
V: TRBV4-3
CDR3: CASSHPLAGINEQFF
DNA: TGCGCCAGCAGCCATCCACTAGCGGGAATCAATGAGCAGTTCTTC

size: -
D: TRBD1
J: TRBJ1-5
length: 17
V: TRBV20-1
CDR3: CSARVTGGGFGNQPQHF
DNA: TGCAGTGCTAGAGTAACAGGGGGAGGGTTTGGCAATCAGCCCCAGCATTTT